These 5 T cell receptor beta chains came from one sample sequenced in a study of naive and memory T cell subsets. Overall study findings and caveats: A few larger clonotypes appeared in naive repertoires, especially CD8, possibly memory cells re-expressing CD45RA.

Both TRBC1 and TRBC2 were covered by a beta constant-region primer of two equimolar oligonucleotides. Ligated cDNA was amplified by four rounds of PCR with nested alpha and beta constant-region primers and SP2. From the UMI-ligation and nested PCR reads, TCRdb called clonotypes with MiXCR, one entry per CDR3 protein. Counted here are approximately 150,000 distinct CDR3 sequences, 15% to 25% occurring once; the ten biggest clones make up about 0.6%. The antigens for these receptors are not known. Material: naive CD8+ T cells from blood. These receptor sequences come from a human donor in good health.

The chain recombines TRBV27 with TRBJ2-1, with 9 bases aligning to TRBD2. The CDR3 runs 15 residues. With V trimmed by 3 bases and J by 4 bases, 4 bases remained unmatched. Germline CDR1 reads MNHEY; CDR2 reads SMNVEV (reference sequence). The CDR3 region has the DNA TGTGCCAGCAGTTTGACTAGCGGATTATACAATGAGCAGTTCTTC. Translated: CASSLTSGLYNEQFF.

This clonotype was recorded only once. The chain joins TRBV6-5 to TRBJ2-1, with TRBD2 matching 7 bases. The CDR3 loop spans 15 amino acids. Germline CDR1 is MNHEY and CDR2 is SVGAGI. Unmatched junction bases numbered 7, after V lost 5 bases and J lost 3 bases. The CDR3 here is CASSTLADLYNEQFF. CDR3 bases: TGTGCCAGCAGTACCCTAGCGGACCTCTACAATGAGCAGTTCTTC.

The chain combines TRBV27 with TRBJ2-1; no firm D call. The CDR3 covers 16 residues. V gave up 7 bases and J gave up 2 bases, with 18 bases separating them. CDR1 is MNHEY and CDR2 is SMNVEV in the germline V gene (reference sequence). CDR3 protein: CASKPPRTLAYNEQFF. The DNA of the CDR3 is TGTGCCAGCAAACCCCCACGGACCTTAGCCTACAATGAGCAGTTCTTC.

CDR3 protein: CASSVRTSGTDTQYF. The CDR3, as DNA: TGTGCCAGCAGCGTACGGACTAGCGGCACAGATACGCAGTATTTT. V and J are TRBV9 and TRBJ2-3, with 9 bases that match TRBD2. The trim removed 1 base at V and 1 base at J, leaving 1 base unmatched. Looked up from germline, CDR1 is SGDLS and CDR2 is YYNGEE. This CDR3 has 15 amino acids.

CDR3 residues: CSASDRRGQRYRAPLHF. The CDR3 DNA is TGCAGTGCTAGCGACCGTAGGGGACAGCGGTATAGGGCACCCCTCCACTTT. The chain is built from TRBV20-1 and TRBJ1-6, with TRBD1 identical over 7 bases. The CDR3 runs 17 residues. With V trimmed by 3 bases and J by 11 bases, 19 bases remained unmatched. Germline CDR1 and CDR2: DFQATT and SNEGSKA (reference sequence).